Below are 25 T cell receptor beta chains sequenced from a single sample in a study of Graves' ophthalmopathy and Graves' hyperthyroidism. RNA served as the template for amplifying TCR beta CDR3 regions. First-round RT-PCR employed HTBI primers, with a second-round multiplex PCR after it. TCRdb processed the multiplex PCR reads anew with MiXCR; each CDR3 protein has one entry. The table has hundreds of thousands of distinct CDR3 sequences, approximately 15% seen once. What was sequenced was blood. These receptors originate from a woman in her twenties or thirties with Graves' ophthalmopathy.

This clonotype was counted at least ten times. The V call is TRBV6-2 or TRBV6-3, the J call TRBJ1-1, with no clear D. The CDR3 runs 15 residues. V dropped 0 bases and J dropped 4 bases, with 12 bases sitting between them. Germline CDR1 and CDR2: MNHEY and SVGEGT. CDR3: CASSYSKRSRTEAFF. CDR3 bases: TGTGCCAGCAGTTACTCGAAAAGGAGCCGCACTGAAGCTTTCTTT.

The V gene is TRBV30, the J gene TRBJ2-7; D remains unclear. Germline CDR1 GTSNPN, CDR2 SVGIG (reference sequence). The CDR3 is 12 residues long. Trimming removed 2 bases from V and 6 bases from J, with 11 bases in between. This CDR3 is CAWSPSGGEQYF. The CDR3 DNA reads TGTGCCTGGAGTCCATCGGGCGGCGAGCAGTACTTC.

This clonotype was counted a few times. V gene TRBV3-1 combines with J gene TRBJ2-7; TRBD1 agrees at 12 bases. Germline V gene lookup returns CDR1 LGHDT and CDR2 YNNKEL (reference sequence). The CDR3 spans 15 residues. The V segment lost 1 base and the J segment 4 bases; nucleotides outside the gene matches: 2. The chain's CDR3 is CASSQAGQGAYEQYF. The CDR3 DNA reads TGTGCCAGCAGCCAAGCGGGACAGGGGGCTTACGAGCAGTACTTC.

There are many counts of this clonotype. This may arise from a read error, as a much more abundant clone is one base away. The V gene is TRBV12-3 or TRBV12-4, the J gene TRBJ2-5; D is ambiguous. The CDR3 totals 13 residues. V lost 3 bases, J lost 2 bases, and 7 bases lay in between. The CDR3 protein is CASSLWGQETQYF. The CDR3 DNA is TGTGCCAGCAGTTTGTGGGGACAAGAGACCCAGTACTTC.

This clonotype was seen repeatedly, ten times or more. This chain uses TRBV6-1 with TRBJ1-5; TRBD1 matches at 8 bases. The germline gives CDR1 MNHNS, CDR2 SASEGT. The CDR3 is 16 residues long. Unmatched junction bases numbered 6, after V lost 4 bases and J lost 1 base. The CDR3 is CASSATGTGSNQPQHF. As DNA, the CDR3 is TGTGCCAGCAGTGCTACTGGGACAGGAAGCAATCAGCCCCAGCATTTT.

V usage is TRBV5-1 and J usage is TRBJ2-7; 7 positions match TRBD1. Germline assignment: CDR1 SGHRS and CDR2 YFSETQ. This CDR3 has 14 amino acids. V lost 7 bases to trimming and J lost 2 bases; unmatched junction nucleotides: 9. CDR3: CASGLQGNAYEQYF. The CDR3 nucleotides are TGCGCCAGCGGATTACAGGGGAATGCCTACGAGCAGTACTTC.

The rearrangement links TRBV6-1 to TRBJ2-5; no firm D call. The CDR3 is 13 residues long. Trimming shortened V by 6 bases and J by 7 bases, and 15 bases separated the two germline ends. Germline values: CDR1 MNHNS, CDR2 SASEGT. The CDR3: CASSNQVESTQYF. Written as DNA, the CDR3 is TGTGCCAGCAGCAACCAGGTAGAGTCGACCCAGTACTTC.

The table lists this clonotype with many counts. This rearrangement joins TRBV20-1 to TRBJ2-7; 8 nucleotides align to TRBD2. Trimming took 3 bases from V and 2 from J; bases not matched to a gene: 9. Germline CDR1 and CDR2: DFQATT and SNEGSKA (reference sequence). This CDR3 spans 15 amino acids. The CDR3 region has the DNA TGCAGTGCTAGCAACCCGGGACTAGTGACCTACGAGCAGTACTTC. Protein product: CSASNPGLVTYEQYF.

The sample holds a few counts of this clonotype. This rearrangement joins TRBV6-1 to TRBJ1-6, with a weak D call TRBD1 (5 bases). The CDR3 spans 14 residues. CDR1 and CDR2 (germline): MNHNS, SASEGT. Between the trimmed V and J ends, which lost 10 bases and 4 bases, there was a span of 14 bases. CDR3 region: CATHPGGYNSPLHF. In nucleotides, the CDR3 is TGTGCCACCCACCCGGGGGGTTATAATTCACCCCTCCACTTT.

This clonotype was recorded many times. V gene TRBV11-1 combines with J gene TRBJ1-1, with no clear D. Trimming took off 2 bases at V and 1 base at J, with 17 bases between the two ends. This CDR3 is 17 amino acids long. The V gene's germline CDR1 is SGHAT and CDR2 FQDESV (reference sequence). The DNA for the CDR3 is TGTGCCAGCAGCTTATTGCCCACGGCAGGTAGGAACACTGAAGCTTTCTTT. As protein: CASSLLPTAGRNTEAFF.

This clonotype was recorded many times. The rearrangement joins TRBV27 to TRBJ1-2, with 7 bases matching TRBD1. Trimming removed 2 bases from V and 7 bases from J; junction bases left unmatched: 10. This CDR3 has 15 amino acids. The germline CDR1 and CDR2 sequences are MNHEY and SMNVEV (reference sequence). CDR3: CASSLRGDSSIGYTF. The CDR3 DNA reads TGTGCCAGCAGTTTACGAGGGGACAGCTCTATTGGCTACACCTTC.

Regarding this clonotype: This may arise from a read error, as a much more abundant clone is one base away. In this CDR3 the conserved last residue, phenylalanine or tryptophan, is missing, so a read error is likely. The chain is built from TRBV5-1 and TRBJ1-1, with TRBD1 identical over 7 bases. Germline-derived CDR1 and CDR2 are SGHRS and YFSETQ. This CDR3 is 16 amino acids long. V shed 0 bases, J shed 1 base, and the junction held 6 bases outside the gene matches. CDR3 protein: CASSLARWTGNTEAFS. DNA for the CDR3: TGCGCCAGCAGCTTGGCCCGTTGGACAGGGAACACTGAAGCTTTCTCT.

The chain has TRBV2 and TRBJ1-1; tentatively, D is TRBD1 (6 bases). The CDR3 consists of 11 residues. Germline V CDR1 and CDR2: SNHLY, FYNNEI. V was pared by 6 bases and J by 11 bases, with 13 bases between. CDR3 DNA: TGTGCCAGCAGCGGACAGTCCGCGGCTTTCTTT. Protein sequence: CASSGQSAAFF.

The sample holds many counts of this clonotype. The V and J genes are TRBV29-1 and TRBJ1-1, with D unresolved. CDR1 is SQVTM and CDR2 is ANQGSEA in the germline V gene. V lost 5 bases, J lost 1 base, and 8 bases lay in between. This CDR3 region has 12 residues. CDR3 nucleotide sequence: TGCAGCGTTTCGGGTAGGAACACTGAAGCTTTCTTT. It encodes CSVSGRNTEAFF.

This chain links TRBV20-1 with TRBJ2-7; D is perhaps TRBD2 (6 bases). The germline V gene encodes CDR1 DFQATT and CDR2 SNEGSKA (reference sequence). V was cut by 1 base and J by 4 bases, with 14 bases left in between. The length of the CDR3 is 14 residues. The CDR3 sequence is CSARVGGGIYEQYF. In nucleotides, the CDR3 is TGCAGTGCTAGAGTTGGTGGGGGGATTTACGAGCAGTACTTC.

This clonotype has just a few counts. The V call is TRBV3-1, the J call TRBJ2-7; the match to TRBD2 covers 7 bases. Germline CDR1 is LGHDT and CDR2 is YNNKEL (reference sequence). Trimming took 3 bases from V and 5 from J; bases not matched to a gene: 10. This CDR3 comprises 15 residues. The chain's CDR3 is CASSQNPGLRHEQYF. The CDR3 coding sequence is TGTGCCAGCAGCCAGAACCCGGGACTACGCCACGAGCAGTACTTC.

This clonotype was observed at least ten times. The V and J genes are TRBV28 and TRBJ2-5; 9 bases map to TRBD1. With V trimmed by 6 bases and J by 3 bases, 5 bases remained unmatched. The CDR3 is 14 residues long. Germline V gene sequence: CDR1 MDHEN, CDR2 SYDVKM. Here the CDR3 DNA reads TGTGCCAGCAGGACGGACAGGGGAAAAGAGACCCAGTACTTC. Translating gives CASRTDRGKETQYF. The full variable domain, rest sourced from reference TRBV28 and TRBJ2-5, is DVKVTQSSRYLVKRTGEKVFLECVQDMDHENMFWYRQDPGLGLRLIYFSYDVKMKEKGDIPEGYSVSREKKERFSLILESASTNQTSMYLCASRTDRGKETQYFGPGTRLLVL.

This clonotype was picked up a small number of times. A much larger clone sits a single nucleotide away, making a read error possible. The chain joins TRBV9 to TRBJ2-2, with TRBD2 matching over 13 bases. CDR1 and CDR2 (germline): SGDLS, YYNGEE. CDR3 length equals 17 residues. The CDR3: CASSYGLAGVGTGEPFF. For the CDR3, the DNA is TGTGCCAGCAGCTATGGACTAGCGGGGGTGGGCACCGGGGAGCCGTTTTTT.

The table lists this clonotype with many counts. The chain joins TRBV20-1 to TRBJ2-7; the D gene is possibly TRBD2 (5 bases). The CDR3 runs to 13 residues. V was trimmed by 6 bases and J by 4 bases, leaving 16 bases between them. Germline assignment: CDR1 DFQATT and CDR2 SNEGSKA (reference sequence). The CDR3 spells CSATEGWEYEQYF. The CDR3 nucleotides read TGCAGTGCCACCGAGGGCTGGGAATACGAGCAGTACTTC.

This clonotype was counted at least ten times. This chain uses TRBV24-1 with TRBJ1-1; D not certain. V lost 1 base and J 8 bases, leaving 10 bases between the germline ends. The CDR3 totals 13 residues. Looked up from germline, CDR1 is KGHDR and CDR2 is SFDVKD. This CDR3 is CATSDFQGSEAFF. CDR3 nucleotides: TGTGCCACCAGTGATTTTCAAGGCTCGGAAGCTTTCTTT.

This clonotype was detected ten times or more. The rearrangement uses TRBV19 and TRBJ1-1; D is possibly TRBD1 (6 bases). This CDR3 has 13 residues. The V gene lost 4 bases and the J gene lost 4 bases, with 10 bases spanning the gap. Per germline, CDR1 LNHDA and CDR2 SQIVND (reference sequence). The CDR3 is CASSTRGPTEAFF. The CDR3 nucleotides read TGTGCCAGTAGTACCAGGGGTCCCACTGAAGCTTTCTTT.

This clonotype came up a few times. This chain connects TRBV5-6 to TRBJ1-5; no reliable D call. Deletions cut 4 bases from V and 1 base from J, with 12 bases between. The CDR3 sequence is 15 residues long. The V gene's germline CDR1 is SGHDT and CDR2 YYEEEE. The DNA for the CDR3 is TGTGCCAGCAGCACCCGACGGCCGAGCAATCAGCCCCAGCATTTT. It translates to CASSTRRPSNQPQHF.

This clonotype appeared many times. The chain employs TRBV28 and TRBJ1-2; 8 nucleotides agree with TRBD1. Trimming removed 4 bases from V and 0 bases from J; junction bases left unmatched: 7. CDR1 and CDR2 from the germline V gene are MDHEN and SYDVKM. CDR3 length: 16 amino acids. The CDR3 nucleotides are TGTGCCAGCAGTTCGTGGGGGGACAGGACTAACTATGGCTACACCTTC. It specifies CASSSWGDRTNYGYTF.

This chain joins TRBV11-1 and TRBJ1-1, with D perhaps matching TRBD1 (5 bases). CDR3 length: 13 amino acids. The V gene lost 5 bases and the J gene lost 3 bases, with 10 bases spanning the gap. Germline CDR1 SGHAT, CDR2 FQDESV (reference sequence). The CDR3 nucleotides read TGTGCCAGCAGCCGACAGAGGGACACTGAAGCTTTCTTT. This codes for CASSRQRDTEAFF. Using reference TRBV11-1 and TRBJ1-1 for the parts outside the CDR3, the full variable domain is EAEVAQSPRYKITEKSQAVAFWCDPISGHATLYWYRQILGQGPELLVQFQDESVVDDSQLPKDRFSAERLKGVDSTLKIQPAELGDSAMYLCASSRQRDTEAFFGQGTRLTVV.

This clonotype was observed at least ten times. CDR3 sequence reads: CATAGSESSGNTIYF. As DNA, the CDR3 is TGTGCCACCGCCGGGTCCGAGAGCTCTGGAAACACCATATATTTT. This chain joins TRBV24-1 and TRBJ1-3, with no clear D. Trimming left V 9 bases short and J 0 bases short, with 14 bases between. The CDR3 is made up of 15 amino acids. Germline V gene lookup returns CDR1 KGHDR and CDR2 SFDVKD.